This TCR beta chain was obtained from a study of early T cells in non-severe SARS-CoV-2 infection. Overall study context: It was bulk RNA from unsorted whole blood that was sequenced, and the chains were unpaired. Study outcomes and limitations: Anti-spike CD8 responses were favored by VDJdb matching, which missed private and CD4 specificities.

Germline CDR1 and CDR2: SQVTM and ANQGSEA. Trimming cost V 4 bases and J 2 bases, with 15 bases left between them. The CDR3 consists of 14 residues. Unique molecular identifiers were attached to individual cDNA molecules. TCRdb redid the calling of the 5' RACE reads with MiXCR, one entry per CDR3 protein. The table shows tens of thousands of distinct CDR3 sequences, with 9% to 14% occurring only once. This clonotype showed up many times. Its antigen is currently unknown. The sequence came from an adult who was a healthcare worker with PCR-confirmed SARS-CoV-2 infection or an uninfected control (not recorded which). Sequencing was carried out using whole blood. The V gene is TRBV29-1, the J gene TRBJ2-7; no reliable D call. The CDR3 DNA follows: TGCAGCGTTGTCCCCGGGCAGGTCACCTACGAGCAGTACTTC. Its translation: CSVVPGQVTYEQYF.